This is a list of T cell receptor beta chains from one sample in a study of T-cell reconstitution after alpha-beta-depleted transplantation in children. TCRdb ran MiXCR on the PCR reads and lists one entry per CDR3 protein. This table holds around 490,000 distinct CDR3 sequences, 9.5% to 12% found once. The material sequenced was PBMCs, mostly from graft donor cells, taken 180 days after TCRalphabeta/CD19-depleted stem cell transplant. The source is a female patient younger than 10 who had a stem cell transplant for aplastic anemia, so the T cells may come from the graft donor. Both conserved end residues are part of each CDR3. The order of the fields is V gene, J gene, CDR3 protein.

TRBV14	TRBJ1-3	CASSQAGRTFSGNTIYF
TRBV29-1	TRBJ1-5	CSAGGPQHF
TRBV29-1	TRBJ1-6	CSALILGRGDSPLHF
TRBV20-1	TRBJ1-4	CSAPGRTNEKLFF
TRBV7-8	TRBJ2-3	CASSLAKRSSGRGDTQYF
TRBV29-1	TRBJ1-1	CSVWTGTMNTEAFF
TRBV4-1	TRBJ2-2	CASSHEWGGRSNTGELFF
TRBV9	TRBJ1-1	CASSGHTNTEAFF
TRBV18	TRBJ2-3	CASSPVTSGSDTQYF
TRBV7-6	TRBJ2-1	CASSSSTGTYNEQFF
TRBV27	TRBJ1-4	CASSGFRAGKLFF
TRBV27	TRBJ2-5	CASSLYGLAGVETQYF
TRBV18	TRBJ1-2	CASADPARNYGYTF
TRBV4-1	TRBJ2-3	CASSQVGLAGEDTQYF
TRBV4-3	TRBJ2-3	CASSQEGTSGPSWFTDTQYF
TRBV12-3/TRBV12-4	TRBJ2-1	CASSPYPPVNEQFF
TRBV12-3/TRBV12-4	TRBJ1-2	CASSLAGQALYGYTF
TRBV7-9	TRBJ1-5	CASSSERVGNQPQHF
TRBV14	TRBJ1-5	CASSQGSPPEGSNQPQHF
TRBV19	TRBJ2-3	CASRVGGANIDTQYF
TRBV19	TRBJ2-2	CASSTGTPRNGELFF
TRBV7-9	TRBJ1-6	CASSSGQGASPLHF
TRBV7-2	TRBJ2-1	CASSRWQGSSYNEQFF
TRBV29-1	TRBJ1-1	CSVEVLGQTGPPTEAFF
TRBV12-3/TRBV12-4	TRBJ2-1	CASSFGVNEQFF
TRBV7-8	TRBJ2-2	CASRSQVGRNTGELFF
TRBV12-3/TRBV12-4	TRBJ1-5	CASSPQGGNNQPQHF
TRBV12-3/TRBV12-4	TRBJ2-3	CASSRGDTSTDTQYF
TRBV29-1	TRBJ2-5	CSVETGGEGETQYF
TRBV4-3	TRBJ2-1	CASSQGQGANEQFF
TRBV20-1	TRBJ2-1	CSARAILAGFREQFF
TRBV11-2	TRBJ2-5	CASSLGSGGFRETQYF
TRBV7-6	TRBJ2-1	CASSSTGGWREQFF
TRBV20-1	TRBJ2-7	CSARDSYEQYF
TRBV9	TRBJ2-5	CASSVGPGTGQETQYF
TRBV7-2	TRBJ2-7	CASSNRGRERNYEQYF
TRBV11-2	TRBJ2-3	CASTALRWSAGYTDTQYF
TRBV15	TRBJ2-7	CATSRQKSWEQYF
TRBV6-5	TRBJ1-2	CASSYTRTGWNNYGYTF
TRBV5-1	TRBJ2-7	CASSPPDRGIYEQYF
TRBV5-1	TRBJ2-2	CASSLVSGLAMDTGELFF
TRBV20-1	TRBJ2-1	CSAPNSGRASNEQFF
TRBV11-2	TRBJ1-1	CASSSNPGQRFMNTEAFF
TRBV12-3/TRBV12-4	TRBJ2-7	CASSLVGTSVHEQYF
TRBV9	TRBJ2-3	CASSLRGEGRADPQYF
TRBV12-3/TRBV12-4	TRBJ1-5	CASSRLGTGVNQPQHF
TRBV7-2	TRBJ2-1	CASSLWREGRNEQFF
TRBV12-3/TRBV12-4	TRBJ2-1	CASSLDLAGGSSYNEQFF
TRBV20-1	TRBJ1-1	CSARDLVGRAFF
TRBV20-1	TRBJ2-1	CSARDSAGQNEQFF
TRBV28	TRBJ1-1	CASSFLAREAFF
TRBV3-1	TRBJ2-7	CASSPTGGTYEQYF
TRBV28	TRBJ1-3	CASFPLRNSGNTIYF
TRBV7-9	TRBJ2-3	CASTSGSGTDTQYF
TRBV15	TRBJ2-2	CATSVNAGESGGANTGELFF
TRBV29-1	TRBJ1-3	CSVRGEGNTIYF
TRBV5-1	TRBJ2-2	CASSKDRTGAGELFF